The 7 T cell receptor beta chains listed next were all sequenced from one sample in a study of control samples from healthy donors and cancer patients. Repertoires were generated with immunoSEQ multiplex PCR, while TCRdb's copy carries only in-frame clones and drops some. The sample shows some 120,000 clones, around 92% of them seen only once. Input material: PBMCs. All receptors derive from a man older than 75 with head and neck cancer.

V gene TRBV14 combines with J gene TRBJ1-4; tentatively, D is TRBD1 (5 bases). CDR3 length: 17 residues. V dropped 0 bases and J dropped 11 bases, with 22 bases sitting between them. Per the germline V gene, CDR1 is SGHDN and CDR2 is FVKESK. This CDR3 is CASSQDHMGDGGPKLFF. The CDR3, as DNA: TGTGCCAGCAGCCAAGATCATATGGGGGACGGAGGTCCTAAACTGTTTTTT. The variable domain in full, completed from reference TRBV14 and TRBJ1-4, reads EAGVTQFPSHSVIEKGQTVTLRCDPISGHDNLYWYRRVMGKEIKFLLHFVKESKQDESGMPNNRFLAERTGGTYSTLKVQPAELEDSGVYFCASSQDHMGDGGPKLFFGSGTQLSVL.

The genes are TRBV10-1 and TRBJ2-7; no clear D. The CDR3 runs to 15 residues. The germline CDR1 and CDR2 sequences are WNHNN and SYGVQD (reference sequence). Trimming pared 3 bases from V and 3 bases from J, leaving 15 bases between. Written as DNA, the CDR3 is TGCGCCAGCAGTGATAAGGGCTTCCTGAGCTACGAGCAGTACTTC. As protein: CASSDKGFLSYEQYF.

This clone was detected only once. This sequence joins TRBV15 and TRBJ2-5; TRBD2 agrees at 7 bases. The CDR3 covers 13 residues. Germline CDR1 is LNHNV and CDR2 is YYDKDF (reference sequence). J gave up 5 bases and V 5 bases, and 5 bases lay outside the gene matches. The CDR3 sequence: CATSAGVRETQYF. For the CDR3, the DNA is TGTGCCACCAGCGCGGGGGTACGGGAGACCCAGTACTTC.

For the CDR3, the DNA is TGTGCCAGCAGCGTAGCTCCCTACGATACCTACGAGCAGTACTTC. It codes for CASSVAPYDTYEQYF. The chain links TRBV9 to TRBJ2-7; no clear D gene. CDR3 size: 15 residues. The V end lost 0 bases, the J end lost 2 bases, and 12 bases lay between the germline ends. In germline, CDR1 is SGDLS, CDR2 YYNGEE. Looking up the rest from reference TRBV9 and TRBJ2-7 gives the full variable domain: DSGVTQTPKHLITATGQRVTLRCSPRSGDLSVYWYQQSLDQGLQFLIQYYNGEERAKGNILERFSAQQFPDLHSELNLSSLELGDSALYFCASSVAPYDTYEQYFGPGTRLTVT.

The CDR3 bases are TGCGCCAGCAGCCCGGGACTAGCGGGGACCCCCGGCTCCTACGAGCAGTACTTC. Its protein product is CASSPGLAGTPGSYEQYF. The gene calls are TRBV4-1 and TRBJ2-7; 13 bases map to TRBD2. This CDR3 region has 18 residues. Germline CDR1 is MGHRA and CDR2 is YSYEKL. V dropped 4 bases and J dropped 0; count of bases not matched to a gene: 9.

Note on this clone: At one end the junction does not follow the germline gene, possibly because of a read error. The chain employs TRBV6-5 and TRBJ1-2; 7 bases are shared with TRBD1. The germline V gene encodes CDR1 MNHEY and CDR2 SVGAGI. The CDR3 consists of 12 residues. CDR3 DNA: TGTGCCAGCAGCGCCGGGGACAGAGCAAGAATCTTC. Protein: CASSAGDRARIF.

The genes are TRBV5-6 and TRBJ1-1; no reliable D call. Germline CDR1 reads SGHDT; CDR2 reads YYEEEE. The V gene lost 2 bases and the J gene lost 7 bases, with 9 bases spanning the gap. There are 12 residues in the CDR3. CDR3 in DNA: TGTGCCAGCAGCTTAGGTCAGTTTGAAGCTTTCTTT. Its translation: CASSLGQFEAFF.